Listed below are T cell receptor beta chains from one sample, sequenced in a study of T cell changes during pregnancy in multiple sclerosis. Generated by immunoSEQ multiplex PCR, the TCRdb table keeps only in-frame clones and is missing some. The sample has about 53,000 clones; about nine tenths are singletons. This sample comprised CD4+ T cells from peripheral blood mononuclear cells, obtained in the third trimester of pregnancy. The source of these receptors is a female donor with multiple sclerosis, enrolled in a pregnancy study. CDR3s include the opening cysteine and the closing phenylalanine or tryptophan.

V gene: TRBV5-4
CDR3 protein: CASSLGEQQYF

V gene: TRBV27
CDR3 protein: CASALRGWYSNQPQHF

V gene: TRBV29-1
CDR3 protein: CSARQGLVEAFF

V gene: TRBV5-8
CDR3 protein: CASSSSRGGPRETQYF

V gene: TRBV10-3
CDR3 protein: CAISPTGPGNTIYF

V gene: TRBV15
CDR3 protein: CATSPRSGEKLFF

V gene: TRBV7-2
CDR3 protein: CASSVTGDYGYTF

V gene: TRBV5-1
CDR3 protein: CAPPGERHRKKLFF

V gene: TRBV27
CDR3 protein: CASSFIPLEGYTF

V gene: TRBV6-1
CDR3 protein: CASSATGQGSLGYTF

V gene: TRBV10-1
CDR3 protein: CASSSGQGNKVGSPLHF

V gene: TRBV7-9
CDR3 protein: CASSGQGAGKLFF

V gene: TRBV5-1
CDR3 protein: CASSTRTGGVYEQYF

V gene: TRBV6-5
CDR3 protein: CASSYSQGEAFF

V gene: TRBV5-6
CDR3 protein: CASSFNARLSPLHF

V gene: TRBV4-1
CDR3 protein: CASSRNSLVVQETQYF

V gene: TRBV2
CDR3 protein: CASSVGQGDQETQYF

V gene: TRBV7-9
CDR3 protein: CASSLDRGVGDTQYF

V gene: TRBV10-2
CDR3 protein: CASIAGTEGINSPLHF

V gene: TRBV9
CDR3 protein: CASSPRVRSGTDTQYF

V gene: TRBV2
CDR3 protein: CASSEEQGAKGKLFF

V gene: TRBV11-2
CDR3 protein: CASSYQGFYTEAFF

V gene: TRBV7-8
CDR3 protein: CASSLDPEAIEKLFF

V gene: TRBV11-2
CDR3 protein: CASSFTAATNEKLFF

V gene: TRBV1
CDR3 protein: CTSSQTPTTPRQGSFLNTEAFF

V gene: TRBV27
CDR3 protein: CASSPLKGANEQFF

V gene: TRBV2
CDR3 protein: CASGFGQRNSPLHF

V gene: TRBV29-1
CDR3 protein: CSVGGPGVSYGYTF

V gene: TRBV7-9
CDR3 protein: CASSLMQDLSGNTIYF

V gene: TRBV5-1
CDR3 protein: CASSLVLTDEQFF

V gene: TRBV7-2
CDR3 protein: CASSLLNRENTEAFF

V gene: TRBV5-4
CDR3 protein: CASSLSWGEVGGYTF

V gene: TRBV5-1
CDR3 protein: CASSRPPDKGVNEKLFF

V gene: TRBV29-1
CDR3 protein: CSVEVTGGGKLFF

V gene: TRBV7-2
CDR3 protein: CASSLVGQQETQYF

V gene: TRBV6-5
CDR3 protein: CASSLSAGQETQYF

V gene: TRBV18
CDR3 protein: CASSLAPDRGPKDTQYF

V gene: TRBV9
CDR3 protein: CASSVGAGGANTEAFF

V gene: TRBV4-1
CDR3 protein: CASATSRGSGNTIYF

V gene: TRBV6-5
CDR3 protein: CASSTPYEQYF

V gene: TRBV9
CDR3 protein: CASSLGTGQSYGYTF

V gene: TRBV4-1
CDR3 protein: CASSQEGNGGGFDEQYF

V gene: TRBV18
CDR3 protein: CASSPRQTHEQYF

V gene: TRBV7-2
CDR3 protein: CASSLAGTRNTEAFF

V gene: TRBV10-2
CDR3 protein: CASRTPGLAGPNEQFF